The 27 T cell receptor beta chains given below trace back to one sample, sequenced in a study of cytomegalovirus exposure and HLA in healthy donors. TCRdb's copy holds only in-frame clones and misses some; the assay was immunoSEQ multiplex PCR. The table records fewer than 200,000 clones, approximately 87% of them present only once. The sequencing sample was made of PBMCs. These receptors were taken from a woman aged 25 to 45 in good health and CMV-seronegative.

This chain uses TRBV27 with TRBJ2-2; TRBD1 matches at 9 bases. Germline CDR1 is MNHEY and CDR2 is SMNVEV (reference sequence). V was clipped by 7 bases and J by 4 bases; unmatched bases: 10. This CDR3 comprises 16 residues. The CDR3, as DNA: TGTGCCAGCAACGAAGGACAGGGGATGGCCACCGGGGAGCTGTTTTTT. Protein sequence: CASNEGQGMATGELFF.

This chain links TRBV6-4 with TRBJ2-3; TRBD2 agrees at 13 bases. Germline CDR1 MRHNA, CDR2 SNTAGT. The CDR3 covers 15 residues. The V gene end was trimmed by 5 bases and the J gene end by 2 bases; junction bases not matched to a gene: 1. The CDR3 is CASSTSGGATDTQYF. The CDR3 coding sequence is TGTGCCAGCAGTACTAGCGGGGGGGCCACAGATACGCAGTATTTT.

J is TRBJ1-4 and V is TRBV5-6; D gene unclear. CDR1 and CDR2 (germline): SGHDT, YYEEEE. The V end was cut by 0 bases, the J end by 6 bases, with 6 bases between. There are 13 residues in the CDR3. The chain's CDR3 is CASSLDRDEKLFF. CDR3 DNA: TGTGCCAGCAGCTTGGACCGGGATGAAAAACTGTTTTTT.

A few counts support this clone. The rearrangement uses TRBV4-2 and TRBJ2-7, with 8 bases fitting TRBD2. Losses at the gene ends were 0 bases for V and 4 bases for J; bases not matched to a gene: 8. CDR1 LGHNA and CDR2 YNFKEQ come from the germline V gene. The CDR3 runs to 16 residues. CDR3 loop: CASSQDGGSGGYEQYF. The CDR3 bases are TGTGCCAGCAGCCAAGATGGCGGAAGCGGGGGATACGAGCAGTACTTC.

This clone showed up just once. This chain joins TRBV11-3 and TRBJ2-1, with 7 bases aligning to TRBD1. The CDR3 runs to 19 residues. Trimming cost V 5 bases and J 3 bases; bases outside gene matches: 19. CDR1 is SGHNT and CDR2 is YENEEA in the germline V gene. The CDR3: CASSSRDSSGIEGYNEQFF. DNA of the CDR3: TGTGCCAGCAGCAGCCGGGACAGTTCGGGGATAGAGGGCTACAATGAGCAGTTCTTC.

The chain uses TRBV7-8 and TRBJ1-2; TRBD1 agrees at 9 bases. Looked up from germline, CDR1 is SGHVS and CDR2 is FQNEAQ. With V trimmed by 2 bases and J by 5 bases, 9 bases remained unmatched. This CDR3 spans 16 amino acids. DNA for the CDR3: TGTGCCAGCAGCTTACTTAAAGGGACAGGGTGGTATGGCTACACCTTC. Translated: CASSLLKGTGWYGYTF.

The rearrangement links TRBV19 to TRBJ1-2, with 7 bases that match TRBD1. The CDR3 loop spans 13 amino acids. Germline loops: CDR1 LNHDA, CDR2 SQIVND (reference sequence). J gave up 4 bases and V 3 bases, and 2 bases lay outside the gene matches. CDR3 loop: CASSITGAYGYTF. The CDR3 DNA sequence: TGTGCCAGTAGTATCACAGGGGCCTATGGCTACACCTTC.

The DNA for the CDR3 is TGTGCCACAGCTGGCCCAGCGGGGGTGCAAGAGACCCAGTACTTC. Residues: CATAGPAGVQETQYF. The chain joins TRBV6-5 to TRBJ2-5, with 8 bases lining up with TRBD2. Germline lookup yields CDR1 MNHEY and CDR2 SVGAGI. The CDR3 is 15 residues long. J was trimmed by 2 bases and V by 10 bases; bases with no gene match: 12.

The J gene is TRBJ1-1, the V gene TRBV20-1, with D unresolved. The V and J ends lost 4 bases and 1 base respectively, with 4 bases between them. Per germline, CDR1 DFQATT and CDR2 SNEGSKA (reference sequence). The CDR3 has 11 residues. CDR3 in amino acids: CSANKNTEAFF. The CDR3, as DNA: TGCAGTGCTAATAAGAACACTGAAGCTTTCTTT.

The J gene is TRBJ1-4, the V gene TRBV18; 8 bases align to TRBD1. Germline V gene lookup returns CDR1 KGHSH and CDR2 LQKENI. The CDR3 runs to 13 residues. V dropped 7 bases and J dropped 8; count of bases not matched to a gene: 6. The DNA for the CDR3 is TGTGCCAGCTTCGGGACAGGCAAGGAAAAACTGTTTTTT. Protein product: CASFGTGKEKLFF. The whole variable domain, filled in from reference TRBV18 and TRBJ1-4, reads NAGVMQNPRHLVRRRGQEARLRCSPMKGHSHVYWYRQLPEEGLKFMVYLQKENIIDESGMPKERFSAEFPKEGPSILRIQQVVRGDSAAYFCASFGTGKEKLFFGSGTQLSVL.

The chain joins TRBV7-2 to TRBJ1-2; 8 bases are a match to TRBD1. The trim removed 5 bases at V and 7 bases at J, leaving 9 bases unmatched. Germline V gene sequence: CDR1 SGHTA, CDR2 FQGNSA. This CDR3 comprises 14 residues. CDR3 in DNA: TGTGCCAGCAGCAGTCGGACAGGGCAAACTGGCTACACCTTC. Its translation: CASSSRTGQTGYTF. Filled out from reference TRBV7-2 and TRBJ1-2, the complete variable domain reads GAGVSQSPSNKVTEKGKDVELRCDPISGHTALYWYRQSLGQGLEFLIYFQGNSAPDKSGLPSDRFSAERTGGSVSTLTIQRTQQEDSAVYLCASSSRTGQTGYTFGSGTRLTVV.

Remarks on this clone: One junction end disagrees with the germline gene, perhaps due to a read error. This sequence joins TRBV29-1 and TRBJ2-3; 7 nucleotides agree with TRBD1. This CDR3 is 13 amino acids long. Germline V gene data show CDR1 as SQVTM and CDR2 as ANQGSEA. The CDR3 coding sequence is TGCAGCGCTGAACAGGGGCCCACAGATACGCAGTATTTT. Its protein product is CSAEQGPTDTQYF.

The CDR3 loop is CASSLRSASGNEQFF. CDR3 nucleotides: TGTGCCAGCAGCTTAAGGTCCGCTAGCGGCAATGAGCAGTTCTTC. The chain links TRBV7-8 to TRBJ2-1, with TRBD2 identical over 7 bases. The CDR3 sequence is 15 residues long. V was pared by 2 bases and J by 6 bases, with 7 bases of the junction left unmatched. The germline V gene has CDR1 SGHVS and CDR2 FQNEAQ.

The genes are TRBV7-9 and TRBJ2-1; TRBD2 aligns across 12 bases. The CDR3 consists of 15 residues. V lost 5 bases, J lost 10 bases, and 9 bases stayed unmatched. The germline V gene encodes CDR1 SEHNR and CDR2 FQNEAQ (reference sequence). The CDR3 bases are TGTGCCAGCAGCCAGACTAGCGGGGGCCTTTGGGAGCAGTTCTTC. As protein: CASSQTSGGLWEQFF.

This clone occurred a few times. This chain joins TRBV7-9 and TRBJ1-6; 9 bases line up with TRBD1. The CDR3 has 16 amino acids. The trim removed 2 bases at V and 9 bases at J, leaving 8 bases unmatched. Looked up from germline, CDR1 is SEHNR and CDR2 is FQNEAQ (reference sequence). CDR3 in amino acids: CASSLLDGTGTSPLHF. The CDR3 DNA sequence: TGTGCCAGCAGCTTACTTGACGGGACAGGGACTTCACCCCTCCACTTT.

This clone appeared a single time. V is TRBV7-2 and J is TRBJ2-2; TRBD1 agrees at 8 bases. This CDR3 region has 15 residues. V dropped 5 bases and J dropped 3; count of bases not matched to a gene: 5. In germline, CDR1 is SGHTA, CDR2 FQGNSA. The chain's CDR3 is CASSPGQVHTGELFF. Here the CDR3 DNA reads TGTGCCAGCAGCCCGGGACAGGTTCACACCGGGGAGCTGTTTTTT.

The CDR3 sequence is CASSLGRGRSNEQFF. For the CDR3, the DNA is TGTGCCAGCAGCTTGGGGCGGGGGCGCTCGAATGAGCAGTTCTTC. This chain joins TRBV7-9 and TRBJ2-1, with D possibly being TRBD2 (7 bases). Trimming cost V 3 bases and J 7 bases, with 16 bases left between them. Looked up from germline, CDR1 is SEHNR and CDR2 is FQNEAQ (reference sequence). The CDR3 is 15 residues long.

The CDR3, as DNA: TGTGCCAGCAGCGCCCCGGGACACAAACCGAACACTGAAGCTTTCTTT. This encodes CASSAPGHKPNTEAFF. The chain carries TRBV2 and TRBJ1-1, with a tentative D call TRBD1 (6 bases). Germline V gene data show CDR1 as SNHLY and CDR2 as FYNNEI. The V and J ends lost 6 bases and 1 base respectively, with 18 bases between them. The CDR3 consists of 16 residues.

The rearrangement uses TRBV6-5 and TRBJ2-7; 14 nucleotides match TRBD2. V was clipped by 4 bases and J by 0 bases; unmatched bases: 2. Germline V CDR1 and CDR2: MNHEY, SVGAGI. The CDR3 consists of 16 residues. As DNA, the CDR3 is TGTGCCAGCAGTTTGGGACTAGCGGGGGCCTCCTACGAGCAGTACTTC. This codes for CASSLGLAGASYEQYF.

For the CDR3, the DNA is TGTGCCAGCAAATTATCGGACGGGGGGACATACGAGCAGTACTTC. Its translation is CASKLSDGGTYEQYF. The J gene is TRBJ2-7, the V gene TRBV6-1, with D possibly being TRBD2 (7 bases). The CDR3 is 15 amino acids. With 7 bases removed from V and 4 bases from J, the gap between germline ends came to 20 bases. Germline V gives CDR1 MNHNS, CDR2 SASEGT.

The chain employs TRBV13 and TRBJ2-5; D is uncertain. CDR3 length: 13 residues. Trimming removed 5 bases from V and 6 bases from J, with 13 bases in between. CDR1 and CDR2 (germline): PRHDT, FYEKMQ (reference sequence). CDR3 sequence (DNA): TGTGCCAGCAGCCCCCCCCTAGAGAAGACCCAGTACTTC. Protein product: CASSPPLEKTQYF.

The chain combines TRBV19 with TRBJ2-1, with 7 bases matching TRBD2. The CDR3 covers 18 residues. Germline V gives CDR1 LNHDA, CDR2 SQIVND (reference sequence). With 1 base clipped from V and 4 bases from J, the junction kept 13 bases outside the gene matches. CDR3 nucleotide sequence: TGTGCCAGTAGTATAGGGGGGGAGGGGCGAAACCAATACAATGAGCAGTTCTTC. Residues: CASSIGGEGRNQYNEQFF.

The chain carries TRBV9 and TRBJ1-4; D remains unclear. V lost 0 bases to trimming and J lost 5 bases, with 11 bases between them. The length of the CDR3 is 15 residues. Per germline, CDR1 SGDLS and CDR2 YYNGEE. The CDR3 sequence is CASSVDHSRNEKLFF. The CDR3 region has the DNA TGTGCCAGCAGCGTAGATCACAGTCGCAATGAAAAACTGTTTTTT.

This sequence joins TRBV29-1 and TRBJ2-3; 13 nucleotides agree with TRBD2. Trimming cost V 6 bases and J 1 base; bases outside gene matches: 1. CDR1 and CDR2 from the germline V gene are SQVTM and ANQGSEA. This CDR3 has 14 residues. The CDR3 coding sequence is TGCAGCGTGGGGACTAGCGGGGGCACAGATACGCAGTATTTT. As protein: CSVGTSGGTDTQYF.

In DNA, the CDR3 is TGTGCCAGCAGCACCTCCAGGGGTCACAATGAGCAGTTCTTC. This encodes CASSTSRGHNEQFF. The gene calls are TRBV13 and TRBJ2-1; TRBD1 is a possible D gene (6 bases). V lost 5 bases and J lost 5, with 13 bases in between. Germline values: CDR1 PRHDT, CDR2 FYEKMQ (reference sequence). This CDR3 has 14 residues.

The chain employs TRBV7-8 and TRBJ2-7; 9 bases align to TRBD1. This CDR3 region has 15 residues. With 5 bases clipped from V and 3 bases from J, the junction kept 8 bases outside the gene matches. The germline V gene has CDR1 SGHVS and CDR2 FQNEAQ. CDR3: CASSRGDRGFYEQYF. The CDR3 bases are TGTGCCAGCAGCCGAGGTGACAGGGGGTTCTACGAGCAGTACTTC.

CDR3 in amino acids: CASSHQATTYEQYF. In DNA form, the CDR3 reads TGTGCCAGCAGCCATCAGGCGACTACCTACGAGCAGTACTTC. The chain carries TRBV13 and TRBJ2-7, with D tentatively TRBD2 (5 bases). Germline lookup yields CDR1 PRHDT and CDR2 FYEKMQ (reference sequence). Trimming pared 5 bases from V and 2 bases from J, leaving 13 bases between. This CDR3 spans 14 amino acids.